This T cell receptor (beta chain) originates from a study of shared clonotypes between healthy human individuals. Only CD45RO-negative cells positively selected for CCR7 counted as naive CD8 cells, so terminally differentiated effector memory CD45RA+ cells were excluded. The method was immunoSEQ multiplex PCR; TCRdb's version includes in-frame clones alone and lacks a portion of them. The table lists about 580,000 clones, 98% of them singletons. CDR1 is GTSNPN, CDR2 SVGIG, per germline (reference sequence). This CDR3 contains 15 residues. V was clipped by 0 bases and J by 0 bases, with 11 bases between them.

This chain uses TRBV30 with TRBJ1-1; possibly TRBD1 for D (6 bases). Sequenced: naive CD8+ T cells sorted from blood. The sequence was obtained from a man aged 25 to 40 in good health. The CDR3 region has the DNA TGTGCCTGGAGTGTGGGGGCTACCTTGAACACTGAAGCTTTCTTT. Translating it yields CAWSVGATLNTEAFF. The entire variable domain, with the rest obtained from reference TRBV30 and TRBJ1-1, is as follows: SQTIHQWPATLVQPVGSPLSLECTVEGTSNPNLYWYRQAAGRGLQLLFYSVGIGQISSEVPQNLSASRPQDRQFILSSKKLLLSDSGFYLCAWSVGATLNTEAFFGQGTRLTVV.